This entry lists 13 T cell receptor beta chains sequenced from one sample in a study of blood T cell repertoires in COVID-19. The table came from immunoSEQ multiplex PCR; TCRdb's copy has only in-frame clones and leaves some out. The data hold about 200,000 clones, with 86% observed a single time. Input material: PBMCs or T cells enriched from blood (not recorded which). Every receptor here comes from a woman in her twenties or thirties who had been exposed to COVID-19.

This chain uses TRBV2 with TRBJ1-5, with no clear D. V was cut by 3 bases and J by 2 bases, with 8 bases left in between. Per the germline V gene, CDR1 is SNHLY and CDR2 is FYNNEI. The CDR3 totals 14 residues. CDR3 region: CASSDQVGNQPQHF. DNA for the CDR3: TGTGCCAGCAGTGACCAGGTTGGCAATCAGCCCCAGCATTTT. Together with reference TRBV2 and TRBJ1-5, the CDR3 gives the full variable domain: EPEVTQTPSHQVTQMGQEVILRCVPISNHLYFYWYRQILGQKVEFLVSFYNNEISEKSEIFDDQFSVERPDGSNFTLKIRSTKLEDSAMYFCASSDQVGNQPQHFGDGTRLSIL.

This clone has a count of ten or more. This chain uses TRBV3-1 (or the pseudogene TRBV3-2) with TRBJ1-1, with a possible D match to TRBD1 (5 bases). This CDR3 spans 12 amino acids. V lost 5 bases to trimming and J lost 5 bases, with 9 bases between them. From germline, CDR1 is LGHDT and CDR2 YNNKEL (reference sequence). The CDR3 loop is CASSYKGTEAFF. The CDR3 bases are TGTGCCAGCAGCTATAAGGGGACTGAAGCTTTCTTT.

This clone has a handful of counts. This chain's CDR3 is CASSQVVASGGGEQFF. In nucleotides, the CDR3 is TGTGCCAGCAGCCAAGTAGTGGCTAGCGGGGGTGGTGAGCAGTTCTTC. The chain joins TRBV4-2 to TRBJ2-1, with 10 nucleotides matching TRBD2. This CDR3 is 16 amino acids long. Looked up from germline, CDR1 is LGHNA and CDR2 is YNFKEQ. Trimming removed 1 base from V and 9 bases from J; junction bases left unmatched: 9.

The chain couples TRBV12-3 or TRBV12-4 to TRBJ1-2, with D unresolved. This CDR3 spans 13 amino acids. The germline V and J ends were trimmed by 5 bases and 7 bases, with 14 bases remaining between them. The CDR3: CASSPYTLSGYTF. The CDR3 region has the DNA TGTGCCAGCAGTCCTTATACGCTTAGTGGCTACACCTTC.

The V call is TRBV7-4, the J call TRBJ2-1; TRBD2 matches 9 bases. V dropped 4 bases and J dropped 6; count of bases not matched to a gene: 7. The CDR3 contains 15 residues. Germline V gene sequence: CDR1 SGHVT, CDR2 SQSDAQ. The CDR3 here is CASSSTSGQTNEQFF. CDR3 DNA: TGTGCCAGCAGCTCCACTAGCGGGCAGACCAATGAGCAGTTCTTC.

The chain uses TRBV6-2 or TRBV6-3 and TRBJ1-2; 7 bases map to TRBD1. Germline CDR1 reads MNHEY; CDR2 reads SVGEGT. V shed 4 bases and J 5 bases; nucleotides not matched to a gene: 4. CDR3 length: 13 residues. Here the CDR3 reads CASSSTGEYGYTF. CDR3 nucleotide sequence: TGTGCCAGCAGTTCCACAGGGGAGTATGGCTACACCTTC.

CDR3 sequence: CATSDLAGGRTDTQYF. The CDR3 DNA reads as TGTGCCACCAGTGATCTAGCGGGGGGGCGCACAGATACGCAGTATTTT. V usage is TRBV24-1 and J usage is TRBJ2-3; 12 positions match TRBD2. The germline CDR1 and CDR2 sequences are KGHDR and SFDVKD. The CDR3 covers 16 residues. The trim removed 3 bases at V and 1 base at J, leaving 1 base unmatched.

V and J are TRBV28 and TRBJ1-1; D not resolved. Germline CDR1 is MDHEN and CDR2 is SYDVKM. The CDR3 has 14 amino acids. Trimming stripped 4 bases from V and 4 bases from J, with 13 bases between. The CDR3 loop reads CASSSHGRVTEAFF. CDR3 bases: TGTGCCAGCAGTTCCCACGGGAGAGTCACTGAAGCTTTCTTT.

The chain combines TRBV3-1 (or the pseudogene TRBV3-2) with TRBJ1-3; D is undetermined. With 1 base removed from V and 0 bases from J, the gap between germline ends came to 10 bases. Germline CDR1 is LGHDT and CDR2 is YNNKEL (reference sequence). The CDR3 is 16 residues long. The CDR3 is CASSQAAGLSGNTIYF. In nucleotides, the CDR3 is TGTGCCAGCAGCCAAGCGGCGGGTCTCTCTGGAAACACCATATATTTT.

Only a few counts were recorded for this clone. The DNA of the CDR3 is TGTGCCTGGAGTTTCAGGGGGCTCTATGGCTACACCTTC. This gives the protein CAWSFRGLYGYTF. The V gene is TRBV30, the J gene TRBJ1-2, with 8 bases that match TRBD1. The junction had 3 bases not matched to a gene; V was cut back by 2 bases and J by 4 bases. Germline values: CDR1 GTSNPN, CDR2 SVGIG (reference sequence). CDR3 length: 13 amino acids.

The chain employs TRBV6-2 or TRBV6-3 and TRBJ1-2, with 9 bases that match TRBD1. The V and J ends lost 6 bases and 8 bases, in that order; junction bases with no gene match: 19. This CDR3 comprises 17 residues. Per the germline V gene, CDR1 is MNHEY and CDR2 is SVGEGT. CDR3 sequence reads: CASSLLPIPGQGDGYTF. CDR3 DNA sequence: TGTGCCAGCAGCTTACTCCCGATTCCGGGACAGGGTGACGGCTACACCTTC.

V gene TRBV5-1 combines with J gene TRBJ1-4; 9 bases line up with TRBD1. The V gene's germline CDR1 is SGHRS and CDR2 YFSETQ. This CDR3 is built from 16 residues. The V segment lost 3 bases and the J segment 0 bases; nucleotides outside the gene matches: 3. The chain's CDR3 is CASSSGQGTTNEKLFF. The CDR3 DNA reads as TGCGCCAGCAGCTCGGGACAGGGAACAACTAATGAAAAACTGTTTTTT.

This clone has just one count. The rearrangement joins TRBV5-1 to TRBJ2-3; TRBD2 matches 9 bases. V gave up 2 bases and J gave up 4 bases; unmatched junction bases: 8. The germline CDR1 and CDR2 sequences are SGHRS and YFSETQ. This CDR3 comprises 16 residues. The DNA for the CDR3 is TGCGCCAGCAGCTTCCCCCGCGGGGGGGCATCAGATACGCAGTATTTT. It encodes CASSFPRGGASDTQYF.